The 9 T cell receptor beta chains reported below all come from one sample, sequenced in a study of T cell repertoires in cytomegalovirus infection. The antigens for these receptors are not known. TCRdb reprocessed the reads with MiXCR, giving one entry per CDR3 protein. The sample carries about 400,000 distinct CDR3 sequences, about 32% recorded once. The sequences come from cultured PBMCs, collected from culture after CMV antigen stimulation. These receptors were taken from a human donor in good health (CMV status not recorded). Some clones in this sample may be carry-over from other donors' samples.

V is TRBV19 and J is TRBJ2-1; maybe TRBD2 (5 bases). The CDR3 sequence is 16 residues long. V shed 6 bases and J shed 0 bases, with 15 bases lying between them. Germline CDR1 is LNHDA and CDR2 is SQIVND (reference sequence). The CDR3 coding sequence is TGTGCCAGTAGGCCGACTACCCCAAGCTCCTACAATGAGCAGTTCTTC. It is translated as CASRPTTPSSYNEQFF.

CDR3 amino acids: CASSLGSPRSYEQYV. The DNA for the CDR3 is TGTGCCAGCAGCTTAGGTTCCCCTCGATCCTACGAGCAGTACGTC. The rearrangement joins TRBV7-2 to TRBJ2-7; D gene unclear. This CDR3 spans 15 amino acids. Germline CDR1 SGHTA, CDR2 FQGNSA. Trimming took 1 base from V and 1 from J, leaving 11 bases between them.

CDR3 sequence: CASSQEGTSGRQYF. For the CDR3, the DNA is TGTGCCAGCAGCCAAGAGGGGACTAGCGGGAGGCAGTACTTC. The chain employs TRBV4-2 and TRBJ2-7; 14 bases match TRBD2. The germline CDR1 and CDR2 sequences are LGHNA and YNFKEQ. The V gene end was trimmed by 0 bases and the J gene end by 9 bases; junction bases not matched to a gene: 1. CDR3 length equals 14 residues.

This chain links TRBV7-9 with TRBJ2-1, with 10 nucleotides matching TRBD2. The germline gives CDR1 SEHNR, CDR2 FQNEAQ (reference sequence). This CDR3 contains 17 residues. Unmatched junction bases numbered 11, after V lost 2 bases and J lost 7 bases. The DNA of the CDR3 is TGTGCCAGCAGCTTAAGAGGAATAGCGGGAGGCACAAATGAGCAGTTCTTC. It yields the protein CASSLRGIAGGTNEQFF.

This clonotype was counted between two and nine times. This rearrangement joins TRBV10-3 to TRBJ2-2; D call uncertain. This CDR3 is 13 amino acids long. Deletions cut 4 bases from V and 6 bases from J, with 9 bases between. The V gene's germline CDR1 is ENHRY and CDR2 SYGVKD. The CDR3, as DNA: TGTGCCATCAGTGTGCACTATCCCGGGGAGCTGTTTTTT. Translation gives CAISVHYPGELFF.

V usage is TRBV7-2 and J usage is TRBJ2-1, with TRBD1 identical over 7 bases. This CDR3 contains 13 residues. Germline CDR1 SGHTA, CDR2 FQGNSA. With V trimmed by 5 bases and J by 10 bases, 8 bases remained unmatched. As DNA, the CDR3 is TGTGCCAGCAGCCCGGGACAGCGAGGGGAGCAGTTCTTC. This codes for CASSPGQRGEQFF. Looking up the rest from reference TRBV7-2 and TRBJ2-1 gives the full variable domain: GAGVSQSPSNKVTEKGKDVELRCDPISGHTALYWYRQSLGQGLEFLIYFQGNSAPDKSGLPSDRFSAERTGGSVSTLTIQRTQQEDSAVYLCASSPGQRGEQFFGPGTRLTVL.

This clonotype was seen more than once but under ten times. The chain carries TRBV25-1 and TRBJ2-1; 8 positions agree with TRBD2. CDR3 size: 11 residues. Germline CDR1 MGHDK, CDR2 SYGVNS. With 6 bases clipped from V and 12 bases from J, the junction kept 4 bases outside the gene matches. The CDR3 nucleotides are TGTGCCAGCAGGACTAGCGTTGCGCAGTTCTTC. It translates to CASRTSVAQFF.

In its sample, this clonotype was seen a few times. V is TRBV6-2 or TRBV6-3 and J is TRBJ2-3, with no clear D. The CDR3 runs 11 residues. V was cut by 1 base and J by 6 bases, with 2 bases left in between. Germline V gives CDR1 MNHEY, CDR2 SVGEGT. Here the CDR3 DNA reads TGTGCCAGCAGTTACTGGGATACGCAGTATTTT. Amino acid sequence: CASSYWDTQYF.

The chain combines TRBV5-6 with TRBJ2-7; D not certain. The CDR3 is 11 amino acids. Germline values: CDR1 SGHDT, CDR2 YYEEEE. V was clipped by 3 bases and J by 7 bases, with 8 bases between them. This chain's CDR3 is CASSSLEEQYV. The CDR3 bases are TGTGCCAGCAGCTCCCTTGAGGAGCAGTACGTC.